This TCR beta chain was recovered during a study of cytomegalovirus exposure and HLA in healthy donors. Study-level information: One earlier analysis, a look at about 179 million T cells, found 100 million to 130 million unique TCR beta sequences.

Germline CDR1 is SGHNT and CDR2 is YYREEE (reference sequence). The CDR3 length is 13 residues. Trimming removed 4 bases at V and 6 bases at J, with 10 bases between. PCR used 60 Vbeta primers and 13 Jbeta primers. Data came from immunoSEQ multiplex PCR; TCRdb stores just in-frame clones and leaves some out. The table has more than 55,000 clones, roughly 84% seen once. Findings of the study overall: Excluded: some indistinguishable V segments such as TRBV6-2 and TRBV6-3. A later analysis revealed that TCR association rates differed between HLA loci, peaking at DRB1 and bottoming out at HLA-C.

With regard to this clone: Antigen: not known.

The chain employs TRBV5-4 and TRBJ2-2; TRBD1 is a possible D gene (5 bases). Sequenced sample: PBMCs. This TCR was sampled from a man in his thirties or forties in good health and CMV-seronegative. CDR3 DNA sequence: TGTGCCAGCAGCCTCAGGGTCGCCGGGGAGCTGTTTTTT. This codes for CASSLRVAGELFF.